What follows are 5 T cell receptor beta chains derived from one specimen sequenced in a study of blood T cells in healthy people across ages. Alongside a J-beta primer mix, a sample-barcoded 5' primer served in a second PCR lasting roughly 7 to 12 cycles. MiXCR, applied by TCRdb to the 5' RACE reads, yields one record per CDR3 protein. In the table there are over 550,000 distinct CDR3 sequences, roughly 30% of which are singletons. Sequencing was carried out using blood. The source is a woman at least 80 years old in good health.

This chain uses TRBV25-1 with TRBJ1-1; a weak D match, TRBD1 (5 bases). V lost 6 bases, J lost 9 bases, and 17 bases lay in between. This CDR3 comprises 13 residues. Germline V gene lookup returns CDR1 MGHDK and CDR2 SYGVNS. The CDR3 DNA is TGTGCCAGCAGGATGGGGCTGGGAACTAAAGCTTTCTTT. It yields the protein CASRMGLGTKAFF.

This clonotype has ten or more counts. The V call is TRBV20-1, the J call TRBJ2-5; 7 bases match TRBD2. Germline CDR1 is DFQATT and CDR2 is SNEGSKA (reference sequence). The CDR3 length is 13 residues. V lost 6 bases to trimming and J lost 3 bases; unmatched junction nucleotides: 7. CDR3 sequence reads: CSAARTREETQYF. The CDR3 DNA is TGCAGTGCGGCACGGACTAGGGAAGAGACCCAGTACTTC.

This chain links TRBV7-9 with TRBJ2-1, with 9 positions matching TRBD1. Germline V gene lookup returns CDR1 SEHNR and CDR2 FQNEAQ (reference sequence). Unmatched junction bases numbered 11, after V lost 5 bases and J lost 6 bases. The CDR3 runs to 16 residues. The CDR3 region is CASSAPGQGEGNEQFF. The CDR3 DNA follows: TGTGCCAGCAGCGCCCCGGGACAGGGCGAGGGCAATGAGCAGTTCTTC.

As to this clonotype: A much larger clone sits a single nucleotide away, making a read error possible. DNA for the CDR3: TGTGCCACCAGCAGAGAGCCAGGGGACAATGAGCAGTACTTC. Protein: CATSREPGDNEQYF. The chain employs TRBV15 and TRBJ2-7, with D maybe TRBD1 (6 bases). Germline lookup yields CDR1 LNHNV and CDR2 YYDKDF (reference sequence). V dropped 0 bases and J dropped 7 bases, with 13 bases sitting between them. The CDR3 sequence is 14 residues long.

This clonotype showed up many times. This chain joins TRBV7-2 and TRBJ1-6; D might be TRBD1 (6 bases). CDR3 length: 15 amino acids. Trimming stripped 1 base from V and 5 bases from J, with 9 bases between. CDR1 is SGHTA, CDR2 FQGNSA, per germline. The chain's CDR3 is CASSLVPGDNSPLHF. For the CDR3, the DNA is TGTGCCAGCAGCTTAGTGCCAGGGGATAATTCACCCCTCCACTTT.